This TCR beta chain was sequenced during a study of T cell repertoires in cytomegalovirus infection. For this clonotype: What it binds is not known.

A single record per CDR3 protein comes from TCRdb applying MiXCR to the reads. Of approximately 730,000 distinct CDR3 sequences listed, under 35% are singletons. The CDR3 runs to 13 residues. The V end lost 3 bases, the J end lost 7 bases, and 11 bases lay between the germline ends. The TCR comes from a human donor in good health (CMV status not recorded). Some clones in this sample may be carry-over from other donors' samples. Sample: cultured CD8+ T cells from PBMCs, taken from culture after CMV antigen stimulation. The V call is TRBV12-3 or TRBV12-4, the J call TRBJ2-3; D perhaps matches TRBD2 (6 bases). CDR3 loop: CASSFGSQYTQYF. For the CDR3, the DNA is TGTGCCAGCAGTTTCGGGAGCCAATATACGCAGTATTTT.